This T cell receptor beta chain came from a study of blood T cell repertoires in COVID-19. Using immunoSEQ multiplex PCR, the repertoire was profiled, and TCRdb retains in-frame clones only, with some absent. The sample shows around 150,000 clones, about nine tenths of them seen only once. The V segment lost 4 bases and the J segment 0 bases; nucleotides outside the gene matches: 14. Germline V gene lookup returns CDR1 KGHDR and CDR2 SFDVKD. The CDR3 extends over 19 amino acids. The TCR originated in a human donor with COVID-19, enrolled during active disease. The donor label of this sample is uncertain. The specimen sequenced was peripheral blood. The chain couples TRBV24-1 to TRBJ1-5, with 7 bases fitting TRBD1. The CDR3 protein is CATSEPRDSHYYSNQPQHF. CDR3 bases: TGTGCCACCAGTGAACCGAGGGACAGCCACTACTATAGCAATCAGCCCCAGCATTTT.